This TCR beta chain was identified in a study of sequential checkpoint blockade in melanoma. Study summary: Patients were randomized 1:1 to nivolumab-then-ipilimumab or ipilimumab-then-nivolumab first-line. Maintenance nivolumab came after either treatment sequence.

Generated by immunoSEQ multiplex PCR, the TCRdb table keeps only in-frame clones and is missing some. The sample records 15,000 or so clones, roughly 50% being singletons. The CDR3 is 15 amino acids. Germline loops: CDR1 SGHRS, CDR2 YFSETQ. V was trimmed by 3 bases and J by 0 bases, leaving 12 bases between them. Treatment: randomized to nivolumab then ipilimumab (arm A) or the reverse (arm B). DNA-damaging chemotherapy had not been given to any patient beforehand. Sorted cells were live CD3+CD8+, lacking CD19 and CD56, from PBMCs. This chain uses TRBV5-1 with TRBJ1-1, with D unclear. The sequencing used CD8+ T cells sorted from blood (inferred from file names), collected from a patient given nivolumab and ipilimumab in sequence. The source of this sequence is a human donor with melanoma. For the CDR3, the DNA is TGCGCCAGCAGCTCCGATACCCACATGAACACTGAAGCTTTCTTT. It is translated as CASSSDTHMNTEAFF.